This T cell receptor (beta chain) came from a study of post-analysis software for immune sequencing data. Study information: The courses of disease that were included comprised relapsing-remitting, secondary progressive and progressive-relapsing multiple sclerosis. Findings and limits, study-wide: The five TRBV segments detected at higher frequency in patients than in controls included TRBV5-6, TRBV5-1 and TRBV20-1. Significantly lower normalized Chao1 diversity was found in patients with multiple sclerosis relative to controls. By F measure, strong co-clustering occurred among samples prepared in the same batch.

The TCR beta cDNA libraries contained unique molecular identifiers. Starting from roughly 1.1 to 9.2 million T cells, the study yielded a few hundred thousand cDNA molecules. From the PCR reads, TCRdb called clonotypes with MiXCR, one entry per CDR3 protein. The sample contains about 400,000 distinct CDR3 sequences, less than 40% of which appear only once. Comments on this clonotype: Its antigen is unknown.

With 6 bases clipped from V and 2 bases from J, the junction kept 14 bases outside the gene matches. Germline V gene data show CDR1 as SGHRS and CDR2 as YFSETQ. This CDR3 is 17 amino acids long. The gene calls are TRBV5-1 and TRBJ2-1; 7 bases match TRBD2. The specimen sequenced was blood. This sequence was found in a girl aged 5-17 years with multiple sclerosis. The CDR3 nucleotides read TGCGCCAGCACCCCTGGAGTAGCGGGCTTGACCTACAATGAGCAGTTCTTC. Encoded protein: CASTPGVAGLTYNEQFF.